This entry lists 10 T cell receptor beta chains sequenced from one sample in a study of PD-1 blockade in classical Hodgkin lymphoma. Time point described: cycle 4 day 1 (C4D1), after 6 weeks of nivolumab. Relapse after autologous stem cell transplantation occurred in every patient, and brentuximab vedotin exposure varied. Clones were sequenced by immunoSEQ multiplex PCR, and TCRdb holds only the in-frame ones, with some missing. The sample holds under 50,000 clones, 66% seen once. Sequencing was performed on peripheral blood mononuclear cells (PBMCs), taken before the fourth cycle of nivolumab. These receptors were collected from a human donor with classical Hodgkin lymphoma.

The gene calls are TRBV29-1 and TRBJ2-1; TRBD1 matches 7 bases. The junction had 12 bases not matched to a gene; V was cut back by 4 bases and J by 0 bases. Germline CDR1 is SQVTM and CDR2 is ANQGSEA. The CDR3 contains 17 residues. The CDR3 DNA follows: TGCAGCGTTGGTGGGACAGTGGCACGAAACTCCTACAATGAGCAGTTCTTC. This sequence encodes CSVGGTVARNSYNEQFF.

The genes are TRBV7-2 and TRBJ2-3, with 8 nucleotides matching TRBD2. V lost 7 bases, J lost 4 bases, and 7 bases stayed unmatched. The V gene's germline CDR1 is SGHTA and CDR2 FQGNSA. This CDR3 has 14 amino acids. CDR3 loop: CASTQGLGSDTQYF. CDR3 coding DNA: TGTGCCAGCACCCAGGGACTAGGGTCAGATACGCAGTATTTT.

The rearrangement joins TRBV28 to TRBJ1-1; D unresolved. V dropped 3 bases and J dropped 0 bases, with 2 bases sitting between them. This CDR3 region has 12 residues. From germline, CDR1 is MDHEN and CDR2 SYDVKM. CDR3 in amino acids: CASSFMNTEAFF. The CDR3 coding sequence is TGTGCCAGCAGTTTCATGAACACTGAAGCTTTCTTT.

CDR3 region: CASSQDGLTGNYGYTF. In DNA form, the CDR3 reads TGCGCCAGCAGCCAAGATGGTCTGACAGGAAACTATGGCTACACCTTC. The V and J genes are TRBV4-3 and TRBJ1-2; D is possibly TRBD1 (6 bases). V lost 0 bases and J 2 bases, leaving 13 bases between the germline ends. Per the germline V gene, CDR1 is LGHNA and CDR2 is YSLEER. CDR3 length equals 16 residues.

The chain links TRBV28 to TRBJ2-7, with D perhaps TRBD2 (7 bases). This CDR3 is 13 amino acids long. Germline V gene data show CDR1 as MDHEN and CDR2 as SYDVKM. Written as DNA, the CDR3 is TGTGCTACAGGGAGACTAGCAGCGTCCGAGCAGTACTTC. Its protein is CATGRLAASEQYF.

A word on this clone: Other nucleotide sequences from this sample produce the same CDR3. The rearrangement joins TRBV30 to TRBJ2-3; D unclear. The CDR3 loop spans 11 amino acids. Trimming cost V 0 bases and J 5 bases, with 3 bases left between them. CDR1 and CDR2 (germline): GTSNPN, SVGIG (reference sequence). This chain's CDR3 is CAWSVLDTQYF. In DNA, the CDR3 is TGTGCCTGGAGTGTACTAGATACGCAGTATTTT.

The chain links TRBV30 to TRBJ1-2; TRBD1 agrees at 9 bases. With V trimmed by 8 bases and J by 4 bases, 8 bases remained unmatched. This CDR3 is 13 amino acids long. CDR1 is GTSNPN, CDR2 SVGIG, per germline (reference sequence). CDR3 sequence (DNA): TGTGCCGGACTCAGACAGGGGGGCTATGGCTACACCTTC. It encodes CAGLRQGGYGYTF.

This chain links TRBV28 with TRBJ1-4; a weak D match, TRBD1 (5 bases). The CDR3 runs to 13 residues. V was cut by 0 bases and J by 8 bases, with 7 bases left in between. Germline CDR1 reads MDHEN; CDR2 reads SYDVKM. The CDR3 nucleotides are TGTGCCAGCAGTTTATGGGACAAAGAAAAACTGTTTTTT. This translates into CASSLWDKEKLFF.

The chain employs TRBV6-1 and TRBJ1-5; 7 bases fit TRBD1. V was pared by 3 bases and J by 2 bases, with 4 bases of the junction left unmatched. The CDR3 is made up of 15 amino acids. Per germline, CDR1 MNHNS and CDR2 SASEGT. This CDR3 is CASSDRDRGNQPQHF. CDR3 bases: TGTGCCAGCAGTGATCGGGACAGAGGCAATCAGCCCCAGCATTTT.

CDR3 DNA: TGTGCCAGCAGTTCTAGCGGGGCCTACACAGATACGCAGTATTTT. Amino acids: CASSSSGAYTDTQYF. The chain uses TRBV7-2 and TRBJ2-3, with 9 bases aligning to TRBD2. Trimming cost V 6 bases and J 2 bases; bases outside gene matches: 6. The CDR3 loop spans 15 amino acids. Germline CDR1 and CDR2: SGHTA and FQGNSA.